Many counts were recorded for the clone carrying this T cell receptor beta chain. Its antigen is not known. The study used a library that attached unique molecular identifiers to individual cDNA molecules. TCRdb re-called the 5' RACE reads with MiXCR, one entry per CDR3 protein. The sample lists about 140,000 distinct CDR3 sequences, around 4% occurring once. Germline V CDR1 and CDR2: SEHNR, FQNEAQ (reference sequence). The CDR3 totals 21 residues. V shed 5 bases and J 1 base; nucleotides not matched to a gene: 20. These data are taken from a study of human T cells and chemical hapten exposure. As for the study in general: Small pooled library volume differences chiefly drove per-sample TCR yield variation. The study, taken as a whole, reports: No alteration of TCRs above 1 in 1000 frequency was seen with DPC sensitization.

Unfractionated whole blood was the source from which total RNA was extracted. The clonotype originates from a female donor in good health. The chain links TRBV7-9 to TRBJ1-1, with 12 bases identical to TRBD1. Here the CDR3 reads CASSNRDRGPSQASSNTEAFF. The CDR3 bases are TGTGCCAGCAGCAACCGGGACAGGGGGCCATCACAGGCCTCTTCGAACACTGAAGCTTTCTTT.